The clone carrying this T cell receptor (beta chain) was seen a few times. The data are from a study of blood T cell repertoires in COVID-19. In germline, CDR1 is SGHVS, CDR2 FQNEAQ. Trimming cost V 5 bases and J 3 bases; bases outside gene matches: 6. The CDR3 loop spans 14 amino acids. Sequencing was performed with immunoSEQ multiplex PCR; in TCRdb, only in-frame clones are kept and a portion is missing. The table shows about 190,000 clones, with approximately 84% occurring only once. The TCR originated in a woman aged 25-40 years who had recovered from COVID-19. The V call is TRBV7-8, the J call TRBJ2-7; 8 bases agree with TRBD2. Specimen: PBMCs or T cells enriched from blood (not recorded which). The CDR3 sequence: CASSTGTSFYEQYF. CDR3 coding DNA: TGTGCCAGCAGCACCGGGACTAGTTTCTACGAGCAGTACTTC.